This is a list of T cell receptor beta chains from one sample in a study of pediatric ulcerative colitis. Sequencing used immunoSEQ multiplex PCR; TCRdb keeps in-frame clones, though not all of them. The sample holds 30,000 to 35,000 clones; 80% to 90% are singletons and the top ten take 0.8% to 1.1%. The sequenced material came from gut tissue. The receptors derive from a boy under 18 with mild ulcerative colitis. Each CDR3 is given with its conserved first and last residue. A D gene is named only where the DNA matches it firmly. Size is omitted from some rows. Given values are once, few, many or a class for expanded clones.

clone_size,v_call,j_call,d_call,cdr3_nt,cdr3_aa
-,TRBV7-2,TRBJ1-6,-,TGTGCCAGCAGCTTCGGGGTACAGGATGTTCCCCTCCACTTT,CASSFGVQDVPLHF
few,TRBV6-1,TRBJ1-1,-,TGTGCCAGCAGCCTTGGACAGCTGAACACTGAAGCTTTCTTT,CASSLGQLNTEAFF
-,TRBV27,TRBJ2-1,TRBD1,TGTGCCAGCAGCCGTTATCAGGGGGTCTCGGGTGAGCAGTTCTTC,CASSRYQGVSGEQFF
-,TRBV4-2,TRBJ2-7,-,TGTGCCAGCAGCCTCAGCCGATCCTACGAGCAGTACTTC,CASSLSRSYEQYF
-,TRBV5-1,TRBJ2-2,-,TGCGCCAGCAGCTTTTGGCCCATGAGCATGAACACCGGGGAGCTGTTTTTT,CASSFWPMSMNTGELFF
-,TRBV30,TRBJ2-1,TRBD1,TGTGCCTGGAGTGTTAGGCCCCGACAGGGACCTTACAATGAGCAGTTCTTC,CAWSVRPRQGPYNEQFF
-,TRBV5-8,TRBJ2-1,-,TGTGCCAGCAGCTTGGTTGTGGAAGGGGAGCAGTTCTTC,CASSLVVEGEQFF
-,TRBV6-1,TRBJ1-1,-,TGTGCCAGCAGTGAAGCGCGCACCCGGGCTTTCTTT,CASSEARTRAFF
-,TRBV2,TRBJ1-3,-,TGTGCCAGCAGAGGAGGTATAGGGGTTGGAAACACCATATATTTT,CASRGGIGVGNTIYF
-,TRBV9,TRBJ2-7,-,TGTGCCAGCAGCGTAGGGCGGACAGACGAGCAGTACTTC,CASSVGRTDEQYF
-,TRBV5-4,TRBJ1-2,-,TGTGCCAGCAGCTCACCGGTCGGCGGCTACACCTTC,CASSSPVGGYTF
-,TRBV5-3,TRBJ1-5,-,TGTGCCAGAAGCTTGGCCAGAGCCTCCGGGCAGCCCCAGCATTTT,CARSLARASGQPQHF
-,TRBV7-9,TRBJ1-2,-,TGTGCCAGCAGCCCCTCCGGGGGACCCTATGGCTACACCTTC,CASSPSGGPYGYTF
-,TRBV6-1,TRBJ1-2,TRBD1,TGTGCCAGCAACCGGGGACAGGGCTATGGCTACACCTTC,CASNRGQGYGYTF
-,TRBV10-2,TRBJ1-4,-,TGCGCCAGCAGAGGGGCGTCAGCTAATGAAAAACTGTTTTTT,CASRGASANEKLFF
-,TRBV4-2,TRBJ1-5,-,TGTGCCAGCAGCCGACAAGCCCTAACAGGAAGTTATAGCAATCAGCCCCAGCATTTT,CASSRQALTGSYSNQPQHF